A single sample gave rise to the 23 T cell receptor beta chains below, sequenced in a study of blood T cell repertoires in COVID-19. Using immunoSEQ multiplex PCR, the repertoire was profiled, and TCRdb retains in-frame clones only, with some absent. Of just under 60,000 clones detected, 88% appear once; the ten largest clones hold 4.8%. The sequencing sample was made of peripheral blood. The receptors here all came from a man aged 55 to 69 with acute or convalescent COVID-19.

The chain has TRBV9 and TRBJ1-4, with TRBD1 matching over 8 bases. The CDR3 contains 14 residues. Germline V gives CDR1 SGDLS, CDR2 YYNGEE. V was pared by 3 bases and J by 7 bases, with 5 bases of the junction left unmatched. CDR3: CASSAQGASEKLFF. Here the CDR3 DNA reads TGTGCCAGCAGCGCGCAGGGGGCCTCTGAAAAACTGTTTTTT.

The rearrangement joins TRBV30 to TRBJ1-2, with 7 bases that match TRBD1. Germline V gene lookup returns CDR1 GTSNPN and CDR2 SVGIG (reference sequence). The CDR3 loop spans 17 amino acids. J lost 4 bases, V lost 0 bases, and 14 bases had no gene match. CDR3 sequence: CAWSVWAGGRLSYGYTF. The CDR3 nucleotides are TGTGCCTGGAGTGTATGGGCAGGGGGGCGCCTCAGCTATGGCTACACCTTC.

V and J are TRBV27 and TRBJ1-1; no definite D call. Germline CDR1 and CDR2: MNHEY and SMNVEV (reference sequence). Trimming cost V 3 bases and J 3 bases, with 14 bases left between them. CDR3 length: 15 residues. CDR3 DNA: TGTGCCAGCAGTTTTGGTATCGGGGTGGACACTGAAGCTTTCTTT. It translates to CASSFGIGVDTEAFF.

The chain uses TRBV18 and TRBJ1-5; tentative D call: TRBD1 (6 bases). Per the germline V gene, CDR1 is KGHSH and CDR2 is LQKENI. V shed 1 base and J shed 4 bases, with 8 bases lying between them. The length of the CDR3 is 14 residues. The CDR3 here is CASSPRTENQPQHF. The CDR3 DNA follows: TGTGCCAGCTCACCACGGACAGAAAATCAGCCCCAGCATTTT.

The chain uses TRBV6-1 and TRBJ1-2, with D possibly being TRBD1 (5 bases). V was pared by 2 bases and J by 3 bases, with 7 bases between. Germline V gene data show CDR1 as MNHNS and CDR2 as SASEGT. This CDR3 region has 13 residues. The CDR3 is CASSEQTDYGYTF. In nucleotides, the CDR3 is TGTGCCAGCAGTGAACAGACAGACTATGGCTACACCTTC.

CDR3 amino acids: CASRPGTGASGYTF. In nucleotides, the CDR3 is TGCGCCAGCAGGCCCGGGACAGGGGCTTCGGGCTACACCTTC. The chain recombines TRBV5-1 with TRBJ1-2, with 10 bases fitting TRBD1. This CDR3 contains 14 residues. Germline loops: CDR1 SGHRS, CDR2 YFSETQ. V shed 5 bases and J 8 bases; nucleotides not matched to a gene: 9.

V gene TRBV4-2 combines with J gene TRBJ2-2; maybe TRBD2 (7 bases). Trimming pared 1 base from V and 0 bases from J, leaving 15 bases between. Germline CDR1 is LGHNA and CDR2 is YNFKEQ. The CDR3 length is 18 residues. The CDR3 sequence is CASSQAGGRDANTGELFF. CDR3 DNA: TGTGCCAGCAGCCAAGCCGGGGGGCGGGACGCGAACACCGGGGAGCTGTTTTTT.

The V gene is TRBV5-1, the J gene TRBJ1-5; D may be TRBD1 (6 bases). Between the trimmed V and J ends, which lost 4 bases and 2 bases, there was a span of 16 bases. CDR1 SGHRS and CDR2 YFSETQ come from the germline V gene. This CDR3 spans 16 amino acids. In DNA, the CDR3 is TGCGCCAGCAGCCAGAAGGACAGAGCGGGCAATCAGCCCCAGCATTTT. Its protein is CASSQKDRAGNQPQHF.

J is TRBJ1-1 and V is TRBV2; D is ambiguous. This CDR3 contains 13 residues. The germline gives CDR1 SNHLY, CDR2 FYNNEI. The CDR3 loop is CVEARFENTEAFF. The CDR3 DNA reads TGTGTAGAGGCTCGGTTTGAGAACACTGAAGCTTTCTTT.

This clone was seen once. The V call is TRBV11-1, the J call TRBJ2-7; TRBD2 matches 8 bases. There are 14 residues in the CDR3. With V trimmed by 5 bases and J by 0 bases, 3 bases remained unmatched. Germline CDR1 is SGHAT and CDR2 is FQDESV (reference sequence). CDR3 nucleotide sequence: TGTGCCAGCAGCCCTAGCGGGCCCTCCTACGAGCAGTACTTC. It specifies CASSPSGPSYEQYF.

The chain links TRBV4-1 to TRBJ1-4; no reliable D call. CDR1 and CDR2 from the germline V gene are MGHRA and YSYEKL. The CDR3 is 16 residues long. With 6 bases removed from V and 7 bases from J, the gap between germline ends came to 21 bases. The CDR3, as DNA: TGCGCCAGCAGGTCAATCGGTAGGATTGAGGGTGAAAAACTGTTTTTT. Its translation: CASRSIGRIEGEKLFF.

This chain joins TRBV18 and TRBJ2-3; 9 bases agree with TRBD2. Looked up from germline, CDR1 is KGHSH and CDR2 is LQKENI. The CDR3 consists of 15 residues. The junction had 5 bases not matched to a gene; V was cut back by 5 bases and J by 2 bases. The CDR3: CASSGSSGITDTQYF. As DNA, the CDR3 is TGTGCCAGCTCAGGATCTAGCGGGATCACAGATACGCAGTATTTT.

The rearrangement joins TRBV27 to TRBJ2-4; 7 bases are a match to TRBD1. From germline, CDR1 is MNHEY and CDR2 SMNVEV (reference sequence). The CDR3 runs to 16 residues. With 4 bases clipped from V and 0 bases from J, the junction kept 6 bases outside the gene matches. The chain's CDR3 is CASSSRTGLAKNIQYF. CDR3 bases: TGTGCCAGCAGTTCCCGGACAGGCTTAGCCAAAAACATTCAGTACTTC.

The chain recombines TRBV7-9 with TRBJ1-4, with TRBD1 as a possible D gene (6 bases). This CDR3 spans 16 amino acids. The germline gives CDR1 SEHNR, CDR2 FQNEAQ (reference sequence). V was clipped by 3 bases and J by 8 bases, with 19 bases between them. The chain's CDR3 is CASSFEKGVISEKLFF. As DNA, the CDR3 is TGTGCCAGCAGCTTTGAGAAGGGGGTAATCTCGGAAAAACTGTTTTTT.

V usage is TRBV14 and J usage is TRBJ2-5, with 8 positions matching TRBD1. The CDR3 is 12 residues long. V trimming: 5 bases; J trimming: 4 bases; junction bases outside the gene matches: 0. Germline lookup yields CDR1 SGHDN and CDR2 FVKESK. CDR3 nucleotide sequence: TGTGCCAGCAGCGGACAGGGAGAGACCCAGTACTTC. It codes for CASSGQGETQYF.

The J gene is TRBJ2-2, the V gene TRBV6-2 or TRBV6-3; D is perhaps TRBD1 (6 bases). The CDR3 totals 15 residues. The germline V and J ends were trimmed by 2 bases and 4 bases, with 11 bases remaining between them. The germline CDR1 and CDR2 sequences are MNHEY and SVGEGT. In DNA form, the CDR3 reads TGTGCCAGCAGTTACGGTTGGACAGCCACCGGGGAGCTGTTTTTT. It is translated as CASSYGWTATGELFF.

The chain couples TRBV27 to TRBJ2-1; 7 nucleotides align to TRBD2. The CDR3 is 14 amino acids. The trim removed 5 bases at V and 5 bases at J, leaving 6 bases unmatched. The germline V gene encodes CDR1 MNHEY and CDR2 SMNVEV (reference sequence). This CDR3 reads CASSIGTTNNEQFF. The CDR3 DNA sequence: TGTGCCAGCAGTATCGGGACTACTAACAATGAGCAGTTCTTC.

Turning to this clone: One end of the junction does not line up with germline, which may come from a read error. The V call is TRBV19, the J call TRBJ2-1; TRBD1 agrees at 7 bases. Per germline, CDR1 LNHDA and CDR2 SQIVND (reference sequence). The CDR3 is 12 amino acids. The DNA for the CDR3 is TGTGCCAGTAGTCATAAAGACAGGGAGCCGTTCTTC. Residues: CASSHKDREPFF.

The chain couples TRBV23-1 to TRBJ2-2; no definite D call. TRBV23-1 is an ORF, with its function uncertain. V lost 4 bases, J lost 1 base, and 22 bases lay in between. The CDR3 has 19 amino acids. CDR3 sequence: CASSPYPEVRTENTGELFF. The CDR3 bases are TGCGCCAGCAGTCCTTATCCGGAAGTTAGAACAGAGAACACCGGGGAGCTGTTTTTT.

The V gene is TRBV19, the J gene TRBJ2-1, with TRBD1 matching 7 bases. V dropped 7 bases and J dropped 5; count of bases not matched to a gene: 11. The CDR3 runs 15 residues. Germline-derived CDR1 and CDR2 are LNHDA and SQIVND (reference sequence). The DNA for the CDR3 is TGTGCCAGTACTCTCCCCCTAACAGGGGACAATGAGCAGTTCTTC. It codes for CASTLPLTGDNEQFF.

The chain employs TRBV29-1 and TRBJ2-2; possibly TRBD2 for D (5 bases). The V and J ends lost 6 bases and 0 bases respectively, with 11 bases between them. Germline lookup yields CDR1 SQVTM and CDR2 ANQGSEA. This CDR3 is 14 amino acids long. CDR3 protein: CSVGQRANTGELFF. CDR3 nucleotide sequence: TGCAGCGTGGGCCAGAGGGCGAACACCGGGGAGCTGTTTTTT.

Details on this clone: A junction end diverges from the germline sequence, so it may reflect a read error. The identical CDR3 is also encoded by other nucleotide sequences in the sample. The genes are TRBV29-1 and TRBJ1-3; 9 nucleotides line up with TRBD1. CDR1 SQVTM and CDR2 ANQGSEA come from the germline V gene. This CDR3 is 15 amino acids long. The CDR3 region is CSVATGTGFGNTIYF. For the CDR3, the DNA is TGCAGCGTCGCCACCGGGACAGGGTTCGGAAATACCATATATTTT.

The rearrangement links TRBV5-1 to TRBJ1-4; no reliable D call. V lost 0 bases and J 0 bases, leaving 6 bases between the germline ends. This CDR3 is 15 amino acids long. CDR1 is SGHRS and CDR2 is YFSETQ in the germline V gene. The CDR3 DNA is TGCGCCAGCAGCTTGGCCCAGGCAACTAATGAAAAACTGTTTTTT. Amino acid sequence: CASSLAQATNEKLFF.